This T cell receptor (beta chain) was documented in a study of cytotoxic CD8 clonotypes in ibrutinib-treated CLL (dated by TCRdb to about 2021). For the study in its entirety: In this cohort, around 15 patients were treatment-naive and under 13 were relapsed/refractory, while about 18 had unmutated IGHV. Longitudinal samples were available for about 30% of the roughly 86 trial participants. Partial responses were observed in about 25 patients and complete responses in 2; after a median follow-up of around 68 months, remission was maintained in 15 or so patients and progression was observed in approximately twelve. On average, each sample had about 250,000 productive templates and 96,000 or so productive rearrangements. Patients were still on ibrutinib when every remission and progressive disease sample was collected. Cryopreserved peripheral blood mononuclear cells were collected before treatment, at response, and at either disease progression or sustained remission. Response samples were taken after a median of about a year on treatment, ranging from roughly 6 to 36 months.

This clone has only one observation. The clone's antigen remains unknown. Base qualities are not at hand, and no much larger clone is one base apart. In light of the paper, this sample's time point label describes: roughly 23 months on ibrutinib. Roughly 2 micrograms of genomic DNA were extracted from cryopreserved PBMCs for TCR beta library preparation. Longitudinal blood samples from CLL patients receiving ibrutinib monotherapy were subjected to high-throughput TCR beta sequencing. Patients were enrolled in a phase 2 open-label single-center ibrutinib monotherapy trial. Each clonotype received, on average, around 10x coverage in deep resolution sequencing performed on a MiSeq, where the target depth lay between 1 in 1 million and 1 in 200,000 T cells. The immunoSEQ hsTCRB Kit was used to generate TCR beta libraries. The paper's processing steps were these. ImmunoSEQ Data Assistant and ImmunoSEQ Analyzer were used for data analysis, and V, D and J genes were assigned according to IMGT definitions. Clonality, which ranges from 0 to 1, was calculated by subtracting the normalized Shannon entropy of productive rearrangement frequencies from one. Only overrepresented clonotypes making up at least 0.05% of the repertoire of each patient were included in the public clonotype analysis. Repertoires from about a dozen age-matched healthy donors in immuneACCESS were used as clonality controls. TCRdb provides this immuneACCESS table in a form limited to in-frame rearrangements. Some clones are lacking; in checked studies, under half of them reflect an unresolved V gene, and why the rest are absent is not known. V and J calls plus clone size are reproduced from that table; the DNA served to infer D and trimming. This sample lists about 140,000 clones; approximately 80% were detected once. The ten biggest clones cover about 5% of the sample.

General conclusions and limits of the study: Public clonotypes were rare and either contracted or stayed stable during treatment, and the rise in clonality at ibrutinib response reflected the expansion of private clonotypes. Sampling times were not matched between patients in sustained remission and patients whose disease was progressing, and lymph node repertoires were not examined. Baseline clonality exceeded that of age-matched healthy donors and correlated strongly with circulating CD8+ T-cell counts. An increase in clonality was observed at ibrutinib response, with clonality remaining stable during sustained remission and falling back toward baseline at progression.

The sample consisted of PBMCs, taken after 24 months of ibrutinib treatment. This sequence originates from a human donor with chronic lymphocytic leukemia.

The nucleotide sequence is TGCGCCAGCAGCCCCGCGGGGGCTTACAATGAGCAGTTCTTC. This codes for CASSPAGAYNEQFF. The chain employs TRBV4-3 and TRBJ2-1, with a weak D call of TRBD2 (7 bases match). V was cut back by 4 bases and J by 4 bases, leaving a gap of 11 bases between them. The germline V gene provides CDR1 LGHNA and CDR2 YSLEER. The CDR3 spans 14 residues, from the cysteine through the phenylalanine. Just the 42-base CDR3 DNA is kept, in frame starting at base 1.